These 17 T cell receptor beta chains originate from one sample sequenced in a study of blood T cell repertoires in COVID-19. TCRdb's table, derived via immunoSEQ multiplex PCR, lists solely in-frame clones and lacks some. This repertoire shows 50,000 to 80,000 clones, over 60% found once; its top ten account for more than 5%. Sequenced material: peripheral blood. Every receptor here comes from a human donor in a cohort sampled during active COVID-19.

The CDR3 region is CASSSDTSSYNEQFF. In DNA form, the CDR3 reads TGTGCCAGCAGCTCGGACACGAGCTCCTACAATGAGCAGTTCTTC. This chain joins TRBV5-6 and TRBJ2-1, with D perhaps matching TRBD1 (5 bases). Deletions cut 3 bases from V and 0 bases from J, with 10 bases between. The germline V gene has CDR1 SGHDT and CDR2 YYEEEE. The CDR3 is made up of 15 amino acids.

This clone occurred a few times. This rearrangement joins TRBV9 to TRBJ2-1; D perhaps matches TRBD2 (7 bases). This CDR3 spans 15 amino acids. Germline CDR1 SGDLS, CDR2 YYNGEE. Trimming stripped 0 bases from V and 9 bases from J, with 16 bases between. The CDR3 spells CASSVARGASGEQFF. The DNA for the CDR3 is TGTGCCAGCAGCGTAGCTCGGGGGGCTAGTGGTGAGCAGTTCTTC. The full variable domain, completed using reference TRBV9 and TRBJ2-1, is DSGVTQTPKHLITATGQRVTLRCSPRSGDLSVYWYQQSLDQGLQFLIQYYNGEERAKGNILERFSAQQFPDLHSELNLSSLELGDSALYFCASSVARGASGEQFFGPGTRLTVL.

V gene TRBV4-2 combines with J gene TRBJ2-4, with 7 bases identical to TRBD2. The length of the CDR3 is 18 residues. Germline assignment: CDR1 LGHNA and CDR2 YNFKEQ. V trimming: 1 base; J trimming: 3 bases; junction bases outside the gene matches: 12. CDR3: CASSQVPLGGGNKNIQYF. The CDR3 DNA reads TGTGCCAGCAGCCAAGTCCCCCTTGGCGGGGGAAACAAAAACATTCAGTACTTC.

This clone was picked up a small number of times. The junction and the germline gene differ at one end; a read error may be behind it. V and J are TRBV2 and TRBJ2-7, with 7 bases aligning to TRBD2. Germline V gives CDR1 SNHLY, CDR2 FYNNEI. The length of the CDR3 is 14 residues. The CDR3 here is CASSEAPGGYEQYF. The CDR3 DNA reads as TGTGCCAGCAGCGAAGCGCCGGGGGGTTACGAGCAGTACTTC.

The chain is built from TRBV5-1 and TRBJ2-3; 11 bases are a match to TRBD2. The CDR3 contains 15 residues. Germline CDR1 reads SGHRS; CDR2 reads YFSETQ. J lost 6 bases, V lost 1 base, and 4 bases had no gene match. The CDR3 protein is CASSLSSSGGDTQYF. CDR3 sequence (DNA): TGCGCCAGCAGCTTGTCATCTAGCGGGGGGGATACGCAGTATTTT.

In this sample, this clone turned up a few times. This chain links TRBV6-2 or TRBV6-3 with TRBJ2-5, with D uncertain. CDR3 length equals 13 residues. Per germline, CDR1 MNHEY and CDR2 SVGEGT. The germline V and J ends were trimmed by 2 bases and 2 bases, with 6 bases remaining between them. CDR3 residues: CASSYQSQETQYF. The CDR3, as DNA: TGTGCCAGCAGTTACCAGTCTCAAGAGACCCAGTACTTC.

The chain recombines TRBV21-1 with TRBJ1-2. TRBV21-1 is a pseudogene locus. This CDR3 is 13 amino acids long. CDR3 nucleotides: TGTGCCAGCCGGGACTACTTTAACTATGGCTACACCTTC. Protein sequence: CASRDYFNYGYTF.

A single count supports this clone. The chain uses TRBV25-1 and TRBJ2-7, with TRBD1 identical over 7 bases. Germline CDR1 reads MGHDK; CDR2 reads SYGVNS. The CDR3 loop spans 11 amino acids. J was trimmed by 13 bases and V by 2 bases; bases with no gene match: 5. The CDR3: CASSEGQERYF. The CDR3 DNA follows: TGTGCCAGCAGTGAAGGACAGGAGCGTTACTTC.

The chain recombines TRBV12-5 with TRBJ2-7; 9 bases are a match to TRBD1. The V gene end was trimmed by 6 bases and the J gene end by 1 base; junction bases not matched to a gene: 7. The CDR3 has 15 amino acids. CDR1 and CDR2 from the germline V gene are LGHNT and FRNRAP. CDR3 region: CASGPGTGWSYEQYF. CDR3 nucleotide sequence: TGTGCTAGTGGCCCCGGGACAGGGTGGTCCTACGAGCAGTACTTC.

V is TRBV19 and J is TRBJ2-7; 8 bases agree with TRBD1. This CDR3 has 16 residues. Germline loops: CDR1 LNHDA, CDR2 SQIVND (reference sequence). V lost 0 bases, J lost 6 bases, and 10 bases stayed unmatched. Written as DNA, the CDR3 is TGTGCCAGTAGTATAGAACAGGACAGGGTTTATGGCGAGCAGTACTTC. It specifies CASSIEQDRVYGEQYF.

The rearrangement links TRBV28 to TRBJ1-5; TRBD1 might be the D (5 bases). This CDR3 has 13 residues. CDR1 and CDR2 from the germline V gene are MDHEN and SYDVKM. V lost 6 bases and J lost 1, with 7 bases in between. This CDR3 reads CASRQGSNQPQHF. CDR3 in DNA: TGTGCCAGCAGGCAGGGAAGCAATCAGCCCCAGCATTTT.

J is TRBJ2-3 and V is TRBV28, with TRBD2 matching over 10 bases. The CDR3 is 16 residues long. V lost 7 bases, J lost 0 bases, and 7 bases stayed unmatched. Germline V gene sequence: CDR1 MDHEN, CDR2 SYDVKM. CDR3 sequence: CASNLGLATSTDTQYF. The CDR3 DNA is TGTGCCAGCAACCTGGGACTAGCGACTAGCACAGATACGCAGTATTTT.

The chain recombines TRBV4-2 with TRBJ2-5, with TRBD1 matching 9 bases. The CDR3 runs 15 residues. The ends lost 4 bases at V and 2 bases at J; junction bases unmatched: 5. The germline V gene has CDR1 LGHNA and CDR2 YNFKEQ. CDR3: CASSPGTGLQETQYF. The DNA for the CDR3 is TGTGCCAGCAGCCCCGGGACAGGGCTACAAGAGACCCAGTACTTC.

The rearrangement uses TRBV19 and TRBJ2-7; TRBD1 is a possible D gene (5 bases). Trimming cost V 1 base and J 2 bases, with 6 bases left between them. This CDR3 has 13 residues. Germline V lookup: CDR1 LNHDA, CDR2 SQIVND (reference sequence). CDR3 region: CASSIGRAYEQYF. The CDR3 region has the DNA TGTGCCAGTAGTATAGGCAGGGCCTACGAGCAGTACTTC.

The chain joins TRBV24-1 to TRBJ2-2; a possible D gene is TRBD2 (5 bases). This CDR3 is built from 13 residues. The germline V and J ends were trimmed by 9 bases and 5 bases, with 12 bases remaining between them. Germline lookup yields CDR1 KGHDR and CDR2 SFDVKD. The CDR3 here is CATGLGVTGELFF. The CDR3 DNA reads TGTGCCACCGGGCTCGGGGTTACCGGGGAGCTGTTTTTT.

The chain links TRBV29-1 to TRBJ2-7; TRBD2 agrees at 7 bases. J lost 9 bases, V lost 0 bases, and 5 bases had no gene match. This CDR3 is 12 amino acids long. Per germline, CDR1 SQVTM and CDR2 ANQGSEA. CDR3 region: CSVEDTGRGQYF. CDR3 DNA sequence: TGCAGCGTTGAAGATACGGGGAGGGGGCAGTACTTC.

This clone was seen once. The V and J genes are TRBV3-1 (or the pseudogene TRBV3-2) and TRBJ2-7; 9 bases are shared with TRBD2. Germline V gene sequence: CDR1 LGHDT, CDR2 YNNKEL (reference sequence). The CDR3 has 13 amino acids. Germline trimming cut 5 bases from V and 3 bases from J; bases unmatched to any gene: 2. The CDR3 loop is CASSGLASYEQYF. The CDR3 region has the DNA TGTGCCAGCAGCGGACTAGCGAGCTACGAGCAGTACTTC.